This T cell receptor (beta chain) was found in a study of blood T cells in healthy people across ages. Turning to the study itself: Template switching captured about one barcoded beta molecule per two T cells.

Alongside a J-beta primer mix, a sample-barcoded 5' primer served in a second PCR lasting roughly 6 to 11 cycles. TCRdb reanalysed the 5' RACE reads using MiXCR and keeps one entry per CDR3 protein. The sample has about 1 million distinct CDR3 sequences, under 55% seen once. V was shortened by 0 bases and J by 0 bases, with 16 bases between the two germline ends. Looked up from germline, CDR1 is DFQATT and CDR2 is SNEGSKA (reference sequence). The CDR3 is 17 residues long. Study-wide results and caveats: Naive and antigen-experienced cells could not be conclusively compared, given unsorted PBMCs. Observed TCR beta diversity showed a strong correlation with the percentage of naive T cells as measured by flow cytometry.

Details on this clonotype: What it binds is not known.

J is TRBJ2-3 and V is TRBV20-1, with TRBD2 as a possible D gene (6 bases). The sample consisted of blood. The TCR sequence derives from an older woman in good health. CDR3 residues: CSARDDRRGWSTDTQYF. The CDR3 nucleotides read TGCAGTGCTAGAGATGACCGGCGGGGTTGGAGCACAGATACGCAGTATTTT.